This TCR beta chain is from a study of regulatory T cells in long-lasting Graves disease. With iRepertoire HTBI primers and Arm-PCR of CDR3 regions, TCR beta libraries were built. TCRdb used MiXCR to reprocess the multiplex PCR reads, holding one entry per CDR3 protein. The sample holds fewer than 650,000 distinct CDR3 sequences; around 15% are singletons and the top ten take approximately 12%. This clonotype was counted only a few times. Time point denoted: newly diagnosed GD, antithyroid drugs for less than 3 months. After RNA was extracted from PBMCs, the TCR library was made from it. Trimming shortened V by 3 bases and J by 6 bases, and 11 bases separated the two germline ends. The CDR3 spans 13 residues. The V gene's germline CDR1 is SQVTM and CDR2 ANQGSEA. This sample also appeared in a second study, on T cells in Graves' hyperthyroidism and ophthalmopathy.

V and J are TRBV29-1 and TRBJ2-2; D is perhaps TRBD1 (5 bases). The clonotype originates from a man aged 18-30 years with Graves disease. The sequencing used peripheral blood mononuclear cells (PBMCs), collected at new diagnosis, from a patient treated with antithyroid drugs. This chain's CDR3 is CSVDRGRSGELFF. The DNA of the CDR3 is TGCAGCGTTGATAGGGGCAGGTCCGGGGAGCTGTTTTTT.